This T cell receptor (beta chain) originates from a study of blood T cells in healthy people across ages. Individuals who donated were healthy Caucasians from Russia aged roughly 6 to 90. Notes on this clonotype: Its antigen is unidentified. The junction and the germline gene differ at one end; a read error may be behind it.

A J-beta primer mix and a sample-barcoded 5' primer were used in a second PCR of about 7 to 12 cycles. A template-switch adaptor that had 12 random nucleotides put a tag on each cDNA molecule. MiXCR, applied by TCRdb to the 5' RACE reads, yields one record per CDR3 protein. The sample holds roughly 800,000 distinct CDR3 sequences, around 34% seen once. Study-level results: Getting older went along with TCR beta diversity per million T cells dropping roughly linearly. Diversity was estimated from one million T cells, and these estimates were considered underestimates.

CDR1 is LGHDT, CDR2 YNNKEL, per germline (reference sequence). The CDR3 is made up of 12 amino acids. The chain combines TRBV3-1 with TRBJ1-2; unclear D gene. What was sequenced was blood. The receptor's source is a young man in good health. CDR3 sequence: CASSQGFRGSTF. The CDR3 bases are TGTGCCAGCAGCCAAGGGTTTCGCGGCTCCACCTTC.